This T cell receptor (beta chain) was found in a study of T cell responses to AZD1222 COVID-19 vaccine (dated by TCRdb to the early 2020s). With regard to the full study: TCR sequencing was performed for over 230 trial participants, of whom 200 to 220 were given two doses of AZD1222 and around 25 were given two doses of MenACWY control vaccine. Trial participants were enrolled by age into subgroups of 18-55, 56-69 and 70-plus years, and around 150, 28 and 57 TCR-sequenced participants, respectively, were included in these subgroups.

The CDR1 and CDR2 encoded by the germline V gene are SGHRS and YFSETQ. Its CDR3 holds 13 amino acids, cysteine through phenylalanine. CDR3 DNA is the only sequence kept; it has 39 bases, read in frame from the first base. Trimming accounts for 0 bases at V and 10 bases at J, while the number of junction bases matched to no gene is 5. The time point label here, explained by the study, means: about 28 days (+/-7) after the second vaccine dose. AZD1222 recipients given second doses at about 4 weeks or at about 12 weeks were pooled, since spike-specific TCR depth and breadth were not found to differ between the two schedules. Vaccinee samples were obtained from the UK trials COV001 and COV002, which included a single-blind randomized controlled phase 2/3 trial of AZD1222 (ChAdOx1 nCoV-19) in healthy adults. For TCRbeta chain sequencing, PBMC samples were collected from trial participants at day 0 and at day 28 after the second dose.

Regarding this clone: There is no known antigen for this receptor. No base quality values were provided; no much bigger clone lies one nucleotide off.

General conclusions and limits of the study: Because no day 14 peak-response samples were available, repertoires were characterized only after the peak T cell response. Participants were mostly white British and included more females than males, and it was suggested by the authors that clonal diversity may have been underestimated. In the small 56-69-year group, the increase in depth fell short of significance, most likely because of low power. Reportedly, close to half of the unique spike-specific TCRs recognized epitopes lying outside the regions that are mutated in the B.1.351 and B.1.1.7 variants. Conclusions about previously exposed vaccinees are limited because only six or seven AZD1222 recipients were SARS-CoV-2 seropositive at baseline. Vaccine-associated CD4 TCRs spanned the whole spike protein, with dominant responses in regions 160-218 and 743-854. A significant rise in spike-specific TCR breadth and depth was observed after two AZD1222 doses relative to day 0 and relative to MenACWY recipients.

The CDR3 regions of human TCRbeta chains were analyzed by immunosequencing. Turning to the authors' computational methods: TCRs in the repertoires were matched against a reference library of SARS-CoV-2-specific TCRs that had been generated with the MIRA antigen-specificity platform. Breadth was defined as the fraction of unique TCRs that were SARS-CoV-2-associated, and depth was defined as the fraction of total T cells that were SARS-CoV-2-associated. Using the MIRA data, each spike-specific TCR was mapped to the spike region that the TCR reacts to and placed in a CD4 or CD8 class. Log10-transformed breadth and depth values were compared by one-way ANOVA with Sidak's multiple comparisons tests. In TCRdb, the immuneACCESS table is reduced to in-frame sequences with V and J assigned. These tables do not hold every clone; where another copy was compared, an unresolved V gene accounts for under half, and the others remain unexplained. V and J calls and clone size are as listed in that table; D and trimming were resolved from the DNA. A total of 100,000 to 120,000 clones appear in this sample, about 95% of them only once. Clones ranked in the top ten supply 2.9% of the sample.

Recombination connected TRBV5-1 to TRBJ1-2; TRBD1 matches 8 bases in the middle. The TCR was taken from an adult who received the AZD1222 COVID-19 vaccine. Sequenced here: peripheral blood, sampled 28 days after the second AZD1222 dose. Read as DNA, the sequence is TGCGCCAGCAGCTTGGAGGCAGGGGGCGCCTACACCTTC. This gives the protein CASSLEAGGAYTF.